These 12 T cell receptor beta chains originate from one sample sequenced in a study of blood T cell repertoires in COVID-19. Using immunoSEQ multiplex PCR, the repertoire was profiled, and TCRdb retains in-frame clones only, with some absent. The sample yields fewer than 250,000 clones, 83% seen once. Material for sequencing was peripheral blood. These receptors all stem from a human donor in a cohort sampled during active COVID-19.

The chain carries TRBV6-6 and TRBJ2-3, with a tentative D call TRBD1 (5 bases). This CDR3 has 15 residues. V was cut by 4 bases and J by 0 bases, with 11 bases left in between. Germline V lookup: CDR1 MNHNY, CDR2 SVGAGI (reference sequence). CDR3 protein: CASSLRGPSTDTQYF. In nucleotides, the CDR3 is TGTGCCAGCAGTTTAAGGGGCCCTAGCACAGATACGCAGTATTTT.

This clone was seen just once. The chain employs TRBV5-1 and TRBJ2-5; 7 bases are a match to TRBD1. Germline CDR1 and CDR2: SGHRS and YFSETQ. The CDR3 extends over 15 amino acids. The junction had 8 bases not matched to a gene; V was cut back by 4 bases and J by 2 bases. Here the CDR3 DNA reads TGCGCCAGCAGCCCCACGGGGACAGCGCAAGAGACCCAGTACTTC. Its translation is CASSPTGTAQETQYF.

This chain links TRBV24-1 with TRBJ2-7; unclear D gene. The germline V and J ends were trimmed by 10 bases and 0 bases, with 9 bases remaining between them. This CDR3 spans 12 amino acids. Germline V CDR1 and CDR2: KGHDR, SFDVKD. The CDR3 is CATPFSSYEQYF. The CDR3 DNA is TGTGCCACGCCCTTCAGCTCCTACGAGCAGTACTTC.

The V gene is TRBV28, the J gene TRBJ1-2; 10 bases align to TRBD1. The germline gives CDR1 MDHEN, CDR2 SYDVKM. Germline trimming cut 5 bases from V and 7 bases from J; bases unmatched to any gene: 7. The CDR3 consists of 14 residues. The CDR3 DNA reads as TGTGCCAGCAGTCCCCGACAGGGGGCGGGTGGCTACACCTTC. The encoded protein is CASSPRQGAGGYTF.

The gene calls are TRBV7-3 and TRBJ2-7; 7 nucleotides agree with TRBD1. Germline loops: CDR1 SGHTA, CDR2 FQGTGA. The CDR3 contains 16 residues. J was trimmed by 3 bases and V by 5 bases; bases with no gene match: 13. CDR3 DNA sequence: TGTGCCAGCAGCCCGGCTGGGACAGCAGGGTACTACGAGCAGTACTTC. Translated: CASSPAGTAGYYEQYF. Complete variable domain (other parts from reference TRBV7-3 and TRBJ2-7): GAGVSQTPSNKVTEKGKYVELRCDPISGHTALYWYRQSLGQGPEFLIYFQGTGAADDSGLPNDRFFAVRPEGSVSTLKIQRTERGDSAVYLCASSPAGTAGYYEQYFGPGTRLTVT.

The chain couples TRBV28 to TRBJ2-7; D may be TRBD2 (6 bases). The CDR3 contains 11 residues. The ends were cut back, 11 bases at V and 3 bases at J, with 11 bases in the middle. Germline CDR1 and CDR2: MDHEN and SYDVKM. The CDR3 region has the DNA TGTGCCTTGGGGCGGGACTACGAGCAGTACTTC. The encoded protein is CALGRDYEQYF.

The V call is TRBV7-3, the J call TRBJ2-1; TRBD2 aligns across 9 bases. V lost 1 base and J lost 6; bases outside the gene matches: 7. Germline V CDR1 and CDR2: SGHTA, FQGTGA. This CDR3 spans 16 amino acids. CDR3 DNA sequence: TGTGCCAGCAGCTTAATTTCCAGCGGGGGGCCCAATGAGCAGTTCTTC. It yields the protein CASSLISSGGPNEQFF.

This clone was found once. The rearrangement uses TRBV6-5 and TRBJ2-7, with TRBD1 identical over 8 bases. The CDR3 covers 16 residues. Germline loops: CDR1 MNHEY, CDR2 SVGAGI. J gave up 7 bases and V 0 bases, and 11 bases lay outside the gene matches. CDR3 protein: CASSYSAGGAGWEQYF. The DNA for the CDR3 is TGTGCCAGCAGTTACTCGGCAGGGGGCGCAGGATGGGAGCAGTACTTC.

This sequence joins TRBV19 and TRBJ2-7; TRBD1 is a possible D gene (5 bases). The CDR3 contains 13 residues. In germline, CDR1 is LNHDA, CDR2 SQIVND (reference sequence). The germline V and J ends were trimmed by 4 bases and 8 bases, with 15 bases remaining between them. The DNA for the CDR3 is TGTGCCAGTAGTACCACCACAGGATGGAAGCAGTACTTC. This sequence encodes CASSTTTGWKQYF.

The chain couples TRBV6-6 to TRBJ1-5; D is perhaps TRBD1 (5 bases). Germline loops: CDR1 MNHNY, CDR2 SVGAGI (reference sequence). The CDR3 has 15 amino acids. The V end lost 6 bases, the J end lost 0 bases, and 12 bases lay between the germline ends. The CDR3 region is CASSNGGDSNQPQHF. CDR3 DNA sequence: TGTGCCAGCAGCAACGGGGGAGATAGCAATCAGCCCCAGCATTTT.

The chain employs TRBV3-1 (or the pseudogene TRBV3-2) and TRBJ2-3, with 13 bases fitting TRBD2. The junction had 5 bases not matched to a gene; V was cut back by 1 base and J by 4 bases. This CDR3 region has 17 residues. Germline CDR1 is LGHDT and CDR2 is YNNKEL (reference sequence). CDR3 residues: CASSQVSGLAGSDTQYF. CDR3 nucleotides: TGTGCCAGCAGCCAAGTTTCGGGACTAGCGGGGTCAGATACGCAGTATTTT.

There are a few counts of this clone. The chain couples TRBV27 to TRBJ2-1; D remains ambiguous. With 4 bases removed from V and 11 bases from J, the gap between germline ends came to 18 bases. The CDR3 is made up of 14 amino acids. Germline values: CDR1 MNHEY, CDR2 SMNVEV (reference sequence). CDR3 DNA: TGTGCCAGCAGTTCGCCATCCACCAGGTCCAAGCAGTTCTTC. Its translation is CASSSPSTRSKQFF.